Each of the 17 T cell receptor beta chains below was sequenced from the same sample in a study of cytomegalovirus exposure and HLA in healthy donors. Use of 60 Vbeta and 13 Jbeta primers characterized the PCR. Produced via immunoSEQ multiplex PCR; TCRdb's table is partial and in-frame only. The sample lists 150,000 to 250,000 clones, approximately 83% seen once, with about 0.094% in the top ten. The sequenced sample consisted of PBMCs. All receptors derive from a boy between 2 and 10 years old in good health and CMV-seronegative.

This clone was found once. The chain combines TRBV6-1 with TRBJ2-7, with D uncertain. The CDR3 spans 11 residues. Germline CDR1 MNHNS, CDR2 SASEGT. Trimming pared 6 bases from V and 3 bases from J, leaving 6 bases between. The CDR3 DNA sequence: TGTGCCAGCAGCGAGGACTACGAGCAGTACTTC. Encoded protein: CASSEDYEQYF.

The V call is TRBV13, the J call TRBJ2-3, with 10 bases identical to TRBD2. Per germline, CDR1 PRHDT and CDR2 FYEKMQ (reference sequence). Unmatched junction bases numbered 1, after V lost 1 base and J lost 6 bases. This CDR3 contains 14 residues. The CDR3 is CASSLALAGDTQYF. Here the CDR3 DNA reads TGTGCCAGCAGCTTAGCACTAGCGGGGGATACGCAGTATTTT.

A few counts support this clone. The V call is TRBV6-6, the J call TRBJ2-7; D might be TRBD2 (6 bases). V was cut by 0 bases and J by 2 bases, with 11 bases left in between. In germline, CDR1 is MNHNY, CDR2 SVGAGI (reference sequence). This CDR3 has 15 amino acids. This CDR3 reads CASSYSLAPAYEQYF. Written as DNA, the CDR3 is TGTGCCAGCAGTTACTCGCTAGCGCCTGCCTACGAGCAGTACTTC.

CDR3 region: CASSFVKGSEQYF. In DNA, the CDR3 is TGTGCCAGCAGCTTTGTAAAGGGGTCCGAGCAGTACTTC. The chain recombines TRBV7-3 with TRBJ2-7; D might be TRBD1 (5 bases). Trimming removed 3 bases at V and 6 bases at J, with 12 bases between. Germline loops: CDR1 SGHTA, CDR2 FQGTGA. This CDR3 spans 13 amino acids.

This chain uses TRBV7-3 with TRBJ2-1; D is possibly TRBD1 (5 bases). Trimming left V 5 bases short and J 1 base short, with 12 bases between. CDR1 and CDR2 (germline): SGHTA, FQGTGA. The CDR3 is 15 residues long. CDR3 sequence (DNA): TGTGCCAGCAGCGACAGCCCCGGGTCCTACAATGAGCAGTTCTTC. It translates to CASSDSPGSYNEQFF. Variable domain in full (rest from reference TRBV7-3 and TRBJ2-1): GAGVSQTPSNKVTEKGKYVELRCDPISGHTALYWYRQSLGQGPEFLIYFQGTGAADDSGLPNDRFFAVRPEGSVSTLKIQRTERGDSAVYLCASSDSPGSYNEQFFGPGTRLTVL.

This sequence joins TRBV7-2 and TRBJ1-1; weak D call: TRBD1 (6 bases). The CDR3 extends over 14 amino acids. Germline V gives CDR1 SGHTA, CDR2 FQGNSA. Trimming took 4 bases from V and 11 from J, leaving 20 bases between them. The CDR3 nucleotides read TGTGCCAGCAGCTGGACAGTAAGGGGACGGAAGGCTTTCTTT. Protein: CASSWTVRGRKAFF.

In this sample, this clone turned up a few times. The V and J genes are TRBV20-1 and TRBJ2-7; D is uncertain. The CDR3 is 11 residues long. The V end lost 6 bases, the J end lost 4 bases, and 10 bases lay between the germline ends. Germline V CDR1 and CDR2: DFQATT, SNEGSKA (reference sequence). CDR3 sequence: CSASRGYEQYF. CDR3 DNA sequence: TGCAGTGCCTCAAGAGGTTACGAGCAGTACTTC.

The chain combines TRBV30 with TRBJ2-3; possibly TRBD1 for D (6 bases). Between the trimmed V and J ends, which lost 0 bases and 4 bases, there was a span of 14 bases. Germline V gene lookup returns CDR1 GTSNPN and CDR2 SVGIG (reference sequence). CDR3 length: 15 amino acids. This CDR3 is CAWSVPGDCADTQYF. The DNA of the CDR3 is TGTGCCTGGAGTGTACCAGGGGATTGCGCAGATACGCAGTATTTT.

The V gene is TRBV5-6, the J gene TRBJ1-6; 9 bases align to TRBD1. J was trimmed by 10 bases and V by 0 bases; bases with no gene match: 8. The germline V gene encodes CDR1 SGHDT and CDR2 YYEEEE. The CDR3 is made up of 16 amino acids. This CDR3 reads CASSLEGQGSVSPLHF. The CDR3 DNA is TGTGCCAGCAGCTTGGAGGGACAGGGATCCGTCTCACCCCTCCACTTT.

V and J are TRBV7-9 and TRBJ2-2; 8 bases match TRBD2. Germline CDR1 reads SEHNR; CDR2 reads FQNEAQ (reference sequence). Unmatched junction bases numbered 14, after V lost 5 bases and J lost 3 bases. The CDR3 is 18 residues long. The CDR3 region is CASSPSLAGGPHTGELFF. CDR3 coding DNA: TGTGCCAGCAGCCCTTCTCTGGCGGGGGGACCCCACACCGGGGAGCTGTTTTTT.

V gene TRBV2 combines with J gene TRBJ1-2; unclear D gene. Germline V gives CDR1 SNHLY, CDR2 FYNNEI. The length of the CDR3 is 13 residues. The germline V and J ends were trimmed by 5 bases and 5 bases, with 12 bases remaining between them. CDR3 amino acids: CASSSAGAYGYTF. For the CDR3, the DNA is TGTGCCAGCAGTTCGGCGGGAGCGTATGGCTACACCTTC.

The chain couples TRBV27 to TRBJ1-2; maybe TRBD1 (5 bases). Germline assignment: CDR1 MNHEY and CDR2 SMNVEV (reference sequence). CDR3 length: 16 residues. Deletions cut 4 bases from V and 4 bases from J, with 19 bases between. The CDR3 is CASSSTRGGELYGYTF. CDR3 bases: TGTGCCAGCAGTTCAACCCGCGGGGGGGAACTCTATGGCTACACCTTC.

This chain uses TRBV23-1 with TRBJ1-3; D is perhaps TRBD1 (6 bases). TRBV23-1 is filed as an ORF, its function uncertain. CDR3 length equals 15 residues. Trimming stripped 9 bases from V and 0 bases from J, with 15 bases between. CDR3 sequence reads: CARAWGHRSGNTIYF. CDR3 DNA: TGCGCCAGAGCCTGGGGACACCGCTCTGGAAACACCATATATTTT.

The V and J genes are TRBV4-3 and TRBJ2-3, with 8 bases lining up with TRBD1. The CDR3 runs 17 residues. Trimming removed 0 bases from V and 2 bases from J; junction bases left unmatched: 7. The V gene's germline CDR1 is LGHNA and CDR2 YSLEER. The CDR3 loop is CASSQDSTGGSTDTQYF. The CDR3 coding sequence is TGCGCCAGCAGCCAAGATTCCACAGGGGGATCCACAGATACGCAGTATTTT.

Concerning this clone: One end of the junction does not line up with germline, which may come from a read error. The same CDR3 arises from other DNA sequences in this sample as well. The chain couples TRBV11-2 to TRBJ2-7; weak D call: TRBD1 (6 bases). Germline loops: CDR1 SGHAT, CDR2 FQNNGV. The CDR3 length is 15 residues. The CDR3 DNA is TGTGCCAGCAACCTTGGGTCCAGGGGCCCCTACGAGCAATACTTC. Residues: CASNLGSRGPYEQYF.

The gene calls are TRBV11-2 and TRBJ1-1, with 8 bases that match TRBD1. Trimming at V came to 5 bases and at J to 5 bases, leaving 7 bases not matched to a gene. The CDR3 loop spans 14 amino acids. Germline V CDR1 and CDR2: SGHAT, FQNNGV. The CDR3 coding sequence is TGTGCCAGCAGCAAAAGGACAGGGAGAACTGAAGCTTTCTTT. This translates into CASSKRTGRTEAFF. The variable domain in full, completed from reference TRBV11-2 and TRBJ1-1, reads EAGVAQSPRYKIIEKRQSVAFWCNPISGHATLYWYQQILGQGPKLLIQFQNNGVVDDSQLPKDRFSAERLKGVDSTLKIQPAKLEDSAVYLCASSKRTGRTEAFFGQGTRLTVV.

The CDR3 here is CASSDVQLDEQFF. CDR3 DNA: TGTGCCAGCAGTGACGTACAGCTGGATGAGCAGTTCTTC. The chain recombines TRBV2 with TRBJ2-1; D is ambiguous. Per germline, CDR1 SNHLY and CDR2 FYNNEI. V lost 3 bases, J lost 8 bases, and 11 bases lay in between. CDR3 length: 13 residues.